These 22 T cell receptor beta chains were sequenced from one sample in a study of T-cell memory formation after mild COVID-19. A single record per CDR3 protein comes from TCRdb applying MiXCR to the 5' RACE reads. The table records more than 300,000 distinct CDR3 sequences, around a fifth of them present only once. Sample: PBMCs or a T cell subset sorted from them (not recorded which). Receptors originate from a man between 18 and 29 years old who had mild COVID-19 (a few samples of this study predate the infection). Cell type and time point are not known.

This sequence joins TRBV5-1 and TRBJ2-7; no definite D call. CDR3 length: 13 amino acids. V was clipped by 2 bases and J by 1 base, with 7 bases between them. CDR1 is SGHRS and CDR2 is YFSETQ in the germline V gene. In DNA, the CDR3 is TGCGCCAGCAGCTTCCGCTCTTCCTACGAGCAGTACTTC. Translating it yields CASSFRSSYEQYF.

The chain couples TRBV3-1 to TRBJ2-3, with no clear D. Germline CDR1 LGHDT, CDR2 YNNKEL (reference sequence). There are 15 residues in the CDR3. V gave up 4 bases and J gave up 2 bases, with 13 bases separating them. The CDR3 protein is CASSPLLEFTDTQYF. CDR3 coding DNA: TGTGCCAGCAGCCCTTTGTTAGAATTCACAGATACGCAGTATTTT.

This clonotype was observed a handful of times. The J gene is TRBJ2-7, the V gene TRBV27; maybe TRBD2 (6 bases). CDR1 and CDR2 (germline): MNHEY, SMNVEV (reference sequence). V was clipped by 3 bases and J by 7 bases, with 16 bases between them. This CDR3 spans 14 amino acids. DNA for the CDR3: TGTGCCAGCAGTTTCGCGGGACCCGCGGGGGAGCAGTACTTC. It is translated as CASSFAGPAGEQYF.

This chain connects TRBV20-1 to TRBJ2-2; 10 bases map to TRBD2. The V gene end was trimmed by 1 base and the J gene end by 0 bases; junction bases not matched to a gene: 5. The germline V gene has CDR1 DFQATT and CDR2 SNEGSKA (reference sequence). This CDR3 spans 17 amino acids. For the CDR3, the DNA is TGCAGTGCTAGAGTTGGGAGCGGGGGGGCGAACACCGGGGAGCTGTTTTTT. Residues: CSARVGSGGANTGELFF.

V and J are TRBV6-5 and TRBJ1-3; the D gene is possibly TRBD1 (5 bases). From germline, CDR1 is MNHEY and CDR2 SVGAGI. This CDR3 is 14 amino acids long. Deletions cut 2 bases from V and 4 bases from J, with 9 bases between. The CDR3 DNA reads TGTGCCAGCAGTTACAGGGGATACGGAAACACCATATATTTT. Translating it yields CASSYRGYGNTIYF.

This clonotype has a handful of counts. The J gene is TRBJ2-5, the V gene TRBV5-1; TRBD2 matches 10 bases. Germline CDR1 and CDR2: SGHRS and YFSETQ. The CDR3 contains 17 residues. The V gene end was trimmed by 0 bases and the J gene end by 5 bases; junction bases not matched to a gene: 10. The CDR3 region is CASSLAGQRGGQETQYF. The CDR3 DNA is TGCGCCAGCAGCTTGGCCGGGCAGCGGGGGGGCCAGGAGACCCAGTACTTC.

This clonotype was counted only a few times. This chain connects TRBV28 to TRBJ2-7, with D perhaps matching TRBD1 or TRBD2 (6 bases each). Per the germline V gene, CDR1 is MDHEN and CDR2 is SYDVKM. The CDR3 contains 13 residues. V dropped 3 bases and J dropped 6 bases, with 12 bases sitting between them. This CDR3 is CASSFVEGGEQYV. As DNA, the CDR3 is TGTGCCAGCAGTTTCGTCGAGGGGGGCGAGCAGTACGTC.

This clonotype turned up a few times. The chain is built from TRBV6-5 and TRBJ1-2; 7 bases align to TRBD1. The CDR3 spans 13 residues. Per the germline V gene, CDR1 is MNHEY and CDR2 is SVGAGI. The trim removed 8 bases at V and 2 bases at J, leaving 5 bases unmatched. CDR3 bases: TGTGCCAGCGTAAAGGGGGCCAACTATGGCTACACCTTC. This sequence encodes CASVKGANYGYTF.

The gene calls are TRBV20-1 and TRBJ2-7; the D gene is possibly TRBD1 (6 bases). Germline CDR1 is DFQATT and CDR2 is SNEGSKA (reference sequence). Trimming took 4 bases from V and 0 from J, leaving 10 bases between them. This CDR3 has 13 amino acids. CDR3 sequence reads: CSAKTGISYEQYF. The CDR3 DNA reads TGCAGTGCTAAGACAGGAATCTCCTACGAGCAGTACTTC.

This clonotype turned up a few times. The chain employs TRBV29-1 and TRBJ1-1, with TRBD1 identical over 7 bases. Germline V gene lookup returns CDR1 SQVTM and CDR2 ANQGSEA. CDR3 length: 13 residues. V lost 5 bases and J lost 7; bases outside the gene matches: 10. Here the CDR3 DNA reads TGCAGCGTTTACCACGGGACAGCTTTTGAAGCTTTCTTT. Amino acids: CSVYHGTAFEAFF.

The rearrangement links TRBV2 to TRBJ2-7; a possible D gene is TRBD2 (6 bases). Germline V gene lookup returns CDR1 SNHLY and CDR2 FYNNEI. V was shortened by 6 bases and J by 6 bases, with 12 bases between the two germline ends. CDR3 length: 12 residues. The chain's CDR3 is CASSPGTGEQYV. CDR3 sequence (DNA): TGTGCCAGCAGCCCCGGGACTGGCGAGCAGTACGTC.

This chain uses TRBV4-3 with TRBJ2-5; unclear D gene. CDR1 and CDR2 (germline): LGHNA, YSLEER. The V end was cut by 5 bases, the J end by 5 bases, with 12 bases between. The CDR3 totals 13 residues. The CDR3 DNA reads TGCGCCAGCAGCTACGAAGCTGGTGAGACCCAGTACTTC. Encoded protein: CASSYEAGETQYF.

The chain combines TRBV12-3 or TRBV12-4 with TRBJ2-3, with no clear D. Trimming stripped 4 bases from V and 6 bases from J, with 5 bases between. CDR3 length equals 11 residues. The CDR3 spells CASSYWDTQYF. DNA for the CDR3: TGTGCCAGCAGTTACTGGGATACGCAGTATTTT.

This clonotype appeared a few times. This rearrangement joins TRBV28 to TRBJ1-1, with D unresolved. Germline V lookup: CDR1 MDHEN, CDR2 SYDVKM. V gave up 3 bases and J gave up 1 base, with 12 bases separating them. The CDR3 covers 15 residues. The CDR3 here is CASSFATLPNTEAFF. The DNA of the CDR3 is TGTGCCAGCAGTTTTGCCACCCTCCCGAACACTGAAGCTTTCTTT.

This clonotype was found a few times. The V call is TRBV7-2, the J call TRBJ2-5; perhaps TRBD2 as D (5 bases). V lost 2 bases and J 5 bases, leaving 9 bases between the germline ends. The CDR3 loop spans 13 amino acids. Germline CDR1 reads SGHTA; CDR2 reads FQGNSA. CDR3 DNA: TGTGCCAGCAGCTTAAGTAGGAGGGAGACCCAGTACTTC. Its protein product is CASSLSRRETQYF.

This clonotype was counted between two and nine times. This sequence joins TRBV7-9 and TRBJ2-1, with TRBD1 matching 9 bases. The germline gives CDR1 SEHNR, CDR2 FQNEAQ (reference sequence). The CDR3 spans 18 residues. After removal of 5 bases from V and 1 base from J, the junction contained 12 bases not matched to a gene. In DNA form, the CDR3 reads TGTGCCAGCAGCCCCCCGACAGGGGGTGGTCCATCCTACAATGAGCAGTTCTTC. This translates into CASSPPTGGGPSYNEQFF.

The gene calls are TRBV20-1 and TRBJ2-5; unclear D gene. Deletions cut 5 bases from V and 2 bases from J, with 6 bases between. The germline V gene has CDR1 DFQATT and CDR2 SNEGSKA (reference sequence). This CDR3 region has 11 residues. Here the CDR3 DNA reads TGCAGTGCTGCGGCACAAGAGACCCAGTACTTC. The encoded protein is CSAAAQETQYF.

This clonotype was found a few times. The genes are TRBV12-3 or TRBV12-4 and TRBJ2-3; D unclear. Deletions cut 3 bases from V and 2 bases from J, with 9 bases between. This CDR3 has 14 residues. The CDR3 here is CASSFARNTDTQYF. In nucleotides, the CDR3 is TGTGCCAGCAGTTTCGCGAGGAACACAGATACGCAGTATTTT.

This clonotype was counted only a few times. The chain employs TRBV5-1 and TRBJ1-4; perhaps TRBD1 as D (5 bases). The CDR3 is 15 amino acids. The germline V gene has CDR1 SGHRS and CDR2 YFSETQ. The germline V and J ends were trimmed by 4 bases and 3 bases, with 13 bases remaining between them. Here the CDR3 DNA reads TGCGCCAGCAGCCTCTGGGACGGATCTAATGAAAAACTGTTTTTT. Its protein product is CASSLWDGSNEKLFF.

The rearrangement links TRBV15 to TRBJ2-7, with 7 bases identical to TRBD1. Germline V CDR1 and CDR2: LNHNV, YYDKDF (reference sequence). This CDR3 spans 14 amino acids. The J segment lost 6 bases and the V segment lost 5 bases, leaving 10 bases of the junction unmatched. CDR3 bases: TGTGCCACCAGCGCTCCGCACAGGGGCCCCGAGCAGTACGTC. Translation gives CATSAPHRGPEQYV.

The sample holds a few counts of this clonotype. The chain recombines TRBV7-9 with TRBJ2-7; weak D call: TRBD2 (5 bases). This CDR3 comprises 14 residues. The V end was cut by 5 bases, the J end by 5 bases, with 16 bases between. Per the germline V gene, CDR1 is SEHNR and CDR2 is FQNEAQ (reference sequence). The CDR3 reads CASSPRGKSHEQYF. The CDR3 nucleotides read TGTGCCAGCAGCCCCAGAGGGAAGTCCCACGAGCAGTACTTC. The whole variable domain, remainder taken from reference TRBV7-9 and TRBJ2-7, is DTGVSQNPRHKITKRGQNVTFRCDPISEHNRLYWYRQTLGQGPEFLTYFQNEAQLEKSRLLSDRFSAERPKGSFSTLEIQRTEQGDSAMYLCASSPRGKSHEQYFGPGTRLTVT.

The chain employs TRBV5-1 and TRBJ1-4; 9 positions agree with TRBD1. V shed 6 bases and J 5 bases; nucleotides not matched to a gene: 8. This CDR3 is built from 15 residues. CDR1 is SGHRS, CDR2 YFSETQ, per germline. CDR3 amino acids: CASTYLGQGNEKLFF. CDR3 bases: TGCGCCAGCACCTACCTCGGACAGGGGAATGAAAAACTGTTTTTT.